The rows below give T cell receptor beta chains drawn from one sample of a study of identical twins. TCRdb ran MiXCR on the 5' RACE reads and lists one entry per CDR3 protein. The sample includes 400,000 to 600,000 distinct CDR3 sequences, 20% to 25% seen only once; the top ten take 0.48%. These data also featured in a second study, about yellow fever vaccine responses in identical twins.

The material sequenced was CD4+ T cells sorted from blood. These receptors came from a woman aged 18-29 years in good health. Both conserved end residues are trimmed from each CDR3. Clone size appears in some rows only: once, few, many, or a class for an expanded clone.

>TRBJ2-1|few|TRBV3-1
ASSSRDRGPNEQF
>TRBJ2-7|-|TRBV7-9
ASNPGLAGLYEQY
>TRBJ1-2|few|TRBV10-3
AISEGGREPLRYT
>TRBJ1-5|-|TRBV12-3/TRBV12-4
ASSATGGVQPQH
>TRBJ2-2|few|TRBV3-1
ASSQVTTGELF
>TRBJ1-3|few|TRBV28
ASSPFTSGNTIY
>TRBJ2-3|few|TRBV20-1
SARDPLTSGTSTDTQY
>TRBJ2-1|-|TRBV7-9
ASSFQLAGGHEQF
>TRBJ2-1|few|TRBV20-1
SAADRNEQF
>TRBJ2-3|-|TRBV3-1
ASSLRTTSTDTQY
>TRBJ1-2|many|TRBV6-5
ASSSAFTDGYT
>TRBJ2-5|many|TRBV11-2
ASSSRSGTGSLSAQETQY
>TRBJ1-1|once|TRBV2
ASLSQVNTEAF
>TRBJ2-1|many|TRBV12-3/TRBV12-4
ASSLMGQGSYNEQF
>TRBJ2-7|few|TRBV7-9
ASSPSVGSYEQY